The rows below give T cell receptor beta chains drawn from one sample of a study of cytomegalovirus exposure and HLA in healthy donors. TCRdb's copy holds only in-frame clones and misses some; the assay was immunoSEQ multiplex PCR. The sample contains about 220,000 clones, approximately 88% of which appear only once. The sample was PBMCs. The receptors were sampled from a boy aged 2 to 10 in good health and CMV-seronegative. Both conserved end residues are part of each CDR3. The order of the fields is CDR3 DNA, CDR3 protein, J gene, D gene, V gene, clone size. The D gene is left open where the match is weak. The size field is filled for only some rows; it gives once, few, many or a size class.

TGTGCCAGCAGCTTGACAGACACCTCTGGGGCCAACGTCCTGACTTTC,CASSLTDTSGANVLTF,TRBJ2-6,NA,TRBV2,once
TGTGCCAGCAGTGACCCCGAAGGAGAGTCACACTCATCACCCCTCCACTTT,CASSDPEGESHSSPLHF,TRBJ1-6,NA,TRBV6-1,NA
TGTGCCAGCAGCCGACAGCCCCCTAACTATGGCTACACCTTC,CASSRQPPNYGYTF,TRBJ1-2,NA,TRBV5-8,NA
TGCAGCGTCCCGCACACAGGGGGCTATGGCTACACCTTC,CSVPHTGGYGYTF,TRBJ1-2,TRBD1,TRBV29-1,NA
TGTGCCAGCAGCGCCATGAGGGCAGAAGAGACCCAGTACTTC,CASSAMRAEETQYF,TRBJ2-5,NA,TRBV9,NA
TGTGCCGTATCCCTAGGGGGTGGGCCAGATACGCAGTATTTT,CAVSLGGGPDTQYF,TRBJ2-3,NA,TRBV30,NA
TGTGCCAGCAGCCATGAAACTGTCTATGGCTACACCTTC,CASSHETVYGYTF,TRBJ1-2,NA,TRBV11-2,NA
TGTGCCAGCAGCTCGGGAGGCCGGCTTGAGCAGTTCTTC,CASSSGGRLEQFF,TRBJ2-1,TRBD2,TRBV7-9,NA
TGTGCCACCAGCAGTAGGGACAGGGGAGGAAAACTGTTTTTT,CATSSRDRGGKLFF,TRBJ1-4,TRBD1,TRBV15,NA
TGCGCCAGCAGTCAGCGCAAAAACAGGGGGCTTGGAGAAAAACTGTTTTTT,CASSQRKNRGLGEKLFF,TRBJ1-4,TRBD1,TRBV23-1,NA
TGCAGCCTCGAGGGTAAGGAAGAGACCCAGTACTTC,CSLEGKEETQYF,TRBJ2-5,NA,TRBV29-1,NA
TGTGCCAGCAGTGAACCCCAGAACACTGAAGCTTTCTTT,CASSEPQNTEAFF,TRBJ1-1,NA,TRBV25-1,few
TGTGCCAGCAGCGTAGTAGTGGGAGGGCCAATGGAGACCCAGTACTTC,CASSVVVGGPMETQYF,TRBJ2-5,TRBD2,TRBV9,NA
TGTGCCGGCGGACTCCGGGCCCTCGACGGCCATGAGCAGTTCTTC,CAGGLRALDGHEQFF,TRBJ2-1,NA,TRBV5-6,NA
TGTGCCAGCAAGGCAGGGGGCACTGAAAAACTGTTTTTT,CASKAGGTEKLFF,TRBJ1-4,TRBD1,TRBV5-4,NA
TGTGCCAGCAGTGGTGAGGGTCTGGCTAATGAAAAACTGTTTTTT,CASSGEGLANEKLFF,TRBJ1-4,NA,TRBV6-1,NA
TGTGCCAGCAGCCAAGGACTAGAAAGGACCTACGAGCAGTACTTC,CASSQGLERTYEQYF,TRBJ2-7,TRBD2,TRBV5-4,NA
TGCGCCAGCAGCTCCGATACAGGAAACTATGGCTACACCTTC,CASSSDTGNYGYTF,TRBJ1-2,NA,TRBV4-1,NA
TGTGCCAGCAGGGTCAGGGGTCCAAACACCATATATTTT,CASRVRGPNTIYF,TRBJ1-3,NA,TRBV6-1,NA
TGTGCCAGCAGTGTGGGGAGTTTCTTT,CASSVGSFF,TRBJ1-1,NA,TRBV2,NA
TGTGCCAGCAGCTGGACAGGGAAAGAGCAGTACTTC,CASSWTGKEQYF,TRBJ2-7,TRBD1,TRBV14,NA
TGTGCCAGCAGCCCCGACAGGGGAAGGGAAAAACTGTTTTTT,CASSPDRGREKLFF,TRBJ1-4,TRBD1,TRBV5-5,NA
TGTGCCAGCAGTGGAGGACAGGGGTCCTACAATGAGCAGTTCTTC,CASSGGQGSYNEQFF,TRBJ2-1,TRBD1,TRBV2,NA
TGTGCCTGGAGCGACATAGGGGTCCGCTACGAGCAGTACTTC,CAWSDIGVRYEQYF,TRBJ2-7,NA,TRBV30,NA
TGTGCCTGGAGTGGAGGGAAAGATACGCAGTATTTT,CAWSGGKDTQYF,TRBJ2-3,NA,TRBV30,NA
TGTGCCAGCAGCTTTCGACCGGGACAGGGGACAGATACGCAGTATTTT,CASSFRPGQGTDTQYF,TRBJ2-3,TRBD1,TRBV9,NA
TGTGCCAGCAGCCGGACAGGGGGCGATAACACTGAAGCTTTCTTT,CASSRTGGDNTEAFF,TRBJ1-1,TRBD1,TRBV5-4,NA
TGTGCCAGCAGTTCCTCGGTAGTCTATGGCTACACCTTC,CASSSSVVYGYTF,TRBJ1-2,NA,TRBV28,NA
TGTGCCAGCAGTTTGGGACTTAGCACAGATACGCAGTATTTT,CASSLGLSTDTQYF,TRBJ2-3,NA,TRBV27,NA